This passage covers 25 T cell receptor beta chains from one sample sequenced in a study of regulatory T cells in long-lasting Graves disease. Time point noted: persistent/refractory GD, antithyroid drugs over 5 years with positive TRAb. From RNA extracted from PBMCs, the TCR library was made. Both iRepertoire HTBI primers and Arm-PCR of CDR3 regions were used to build the TCR beta libraries. MiXCR, applied by TCRdb to the multiplex PCR reads, yields one record per CDR3 protein. The profile shows 650,000 to 850,000 distinct CDR3 sequences, about 32% of them singletons. Sequenced here: peripheral blood mononuclear cells (PBMCs), sampled when the disease was refractory, from a patient treated with antithyroid drugs. The receptors derive from a female donor with Graves disease.

This clonotype was counted a few times. V and J are TRBV19 and TRBJ1-5, with D possibly TRBD1 on 6 matching bases. V was cut by 4 bases and J by 2 bases, with 15 bases left in between. Germline V lookup: CDR1 LNHDA, CDR2 SQIVND (reference sequence). CDR3 size: 16 residues. The CDR3 loop reads CASSRRPEGGNQPQHF. CDR3 DNA: TGTGCCAGTAGTAGGCGGCCCGAGGGGGGCAATCAGCCCCAGCATTTT.

In its sample, this clonotype was seen many times. J is TRBJ2-5 and V is TRBV6-5, with 8 nucleotides matching TRBD1. Germline CDR1 MNHEY, CDR2 SVGAGI. The J segment lost 6 bases and the V segment lost 2 bases, leaving 8 bases of the junction unmatched. This CDR3 is built from 15 residues. CDR3 residues: CASSYGTGPLQTQYF. In nucleotides, the CDR3 is TGTGCCAGCAGTTACGGGACAGGACCTCTGCAGACCCAGTACTTC.

This clonotype was counted ten times or more. The chain couples TRBV28 to TRBJ1-5, with 7 nucleotides matching TRBD1. This CDR3 spans 15 amino acids. With V trimmed by 6 bases and J by 4 bases, 9 bases remained unmatched. CDR1 and CDR2 from the germline V gene are MDHEN and SYDVKM. CDR3 residues: CASSLDPRGNQPQHF. As DNA, the CDR3 is TGTGCCAGCAGCTTAGATCCCAGGGGGAATCAGCCCCAGCATTTT. Full variable domain (remainder filled in from reference TRBV28 and TRBJ1-5): DVKVTQSSRYLVKRTGEKVFLECVQDMDHENMFWYRQDPGLGLRLIYFSYDVKMKEKGDIPEGYSVSREKKERFSLILESASTNQTSMYLCASSLDPRGNQPQHFGDGTRLSIL.

This clonotype showed up just a few times. For the CDR3, the DNA is TGTGCCTGGACTAGCGGGAAAGAGACCCAGTACTTC. Translation gives CAWTSGKETQYF. The rearrangement uses TRBV30 and TRBJ2-5, with 9 nucleotides matching TRBD2. The germline gives CDR1 GTSNPN, CDR2 SVGIG (reference sequence). The CDR3 is made up of 12 amino acids. The V segment lost 4 bases and the J segment 3 bases; nucleotides outside the gene matches: 0.

This clonotype was recorded once. Just one base apart from a much larger clone, this may be a read error. V usage is TRBV6-9 and J usage is TRBJ2-5, with 9 bases matching TRBD2. This CDR3 spans 16 amino acids. Unmatched junction bases numbered 9, after V lost 4 bases and J lost 3 bases. Germline CDR1 and CDR2: MNHGY and SVAAGI. The CDR3 bases are TGTGCCAGCAGTTGCAATGCGGGAGGGCCGGAAGAGACCCAGTACTTC. Translated, it gives CASSCNAGGPEETQYF.

Only a few counts were recorded for this clonotype. The chain uses TRBV2 and TRBJ2-2; D call uncertain. Germline CDR1 SNHLY, CDR2 FYNNEI. CDR3 length: 13 amino acids. V was clipped by 6 bases and J by 6 bases, with 11 bases between them. The CDR3 region has the DNA TGTGCCAGCAGGGCAGTAGTGCCCGGGGAGCTGTTTTTT. Encoded protein: CASRAVVPGELFF.

A few counts support this clonotype. The chain is built from TRBV7-3 and TRBJ2-6, with D perhaps TRBD1 (7 bases). The CDR3 loop spans 15 amino acids. Trimming removed 5 bases from V and 2 bases from J, with 10 bases in between. The germline V gene encodes CDR1 SGHTA and CDR2 FQGTGA. CDR3 region: CASSPGGTGANVLTF. Written as DNA, the CDR3 is TGTGCCAGCAGCCCAGGGGGGACTGGGGCCAACGTCCTGACTTTC.

This clonotype has only a few counts. The CDR3 nucleotides are TGTGCCAGTGAAGACAGGAGCTCCTACGAGCAGTACTTC. Translation: CASEDRSSYEQYF. The chain recombines TRBV6-1 with TRBJ2-7, with a weak D call TRBD1 (6 bases). Germline V CDR1 and CDR2: MNHNS, SASEGT. This CDR3 contains 13 residues. Trimming left V 9 bases short and J 0 bases short, with 12 bases between.

For this clonotype: Given a much more abundant clone one base away, this may be a read error. The V call is TRBV6-2 or TRBV6-3, the J call TRBJ1-2, with D maybe TRBD1 (6 bases). The CDR3 runs 16 residues. Germline V gene sequence: CDR1 MNHEY, CDR2 SVGEGT. The CDR3 here is CASSASGTIPNYGCTF. The CDR3 DNA reads TGTGCCAGCAGTGCCTCCGGGACAATCCCTAACTATGGCTGCACCTTC.

The V call is TRBV29-1, the J call TRBJ2-2, with D unclear. Trimming cost V 4 bases and J 0 bases, with 6 bases left between them. Germline-derived CDR1 and CDR2 are SQVTM and ANQGSEA. This CDR3 is built from 13 residues. The CDR3 reads CSVVDANTGELFF. CDR3 sequence (DNA): TGCAGCGTTGTGGACGCGAACACCGGGGAGCTGTTTTTT.

This clonotype was seen a few times. J is TRBJ2-2 and V is TRBV11-2; D unresolved. Looked up from germline, CDR1 is SGHAT and CDR2 is FQNNGV. The CDR3 is made up of 14 amino acids. V was clipped by 5 bases and J by 0 bases, with 7 bases between them. The CDR3 region has the DNA TGTGCCAGCAGCCCACCCACGAACACCGGGGAGCTGTTTTTT. Its translation: CASSPPTNTGELFF.

The sample holds one count of this clonotype. The genes are TRBV5-4 and TRBJ2-7; D is possibly TRBD2 (6 bases). Per the germline V gene, CDR1 is SGHNT and CDR2 is YYREEE (reference sequence). V was shortened by 1 base and J by 4 bases, with 18 bases between the two germline ends. The CDR3 runs to 16 residues. CDR3 residues: CASSLLGSPRGYEQYF. CDR3 DNA sequence: TGTGCCAGCAGCTTGCTGGGCTCTCCGCGGGGATACGAGCAGTACTTC.

This clonotype was recorded a few times. The chain links TRBV7-3 to TRBJ1-2; 8 positions match TRBD1. The length of the CDR3 is 13 residues. J was trimmed by 7 bases and V by 4 bases; bases with no gene match: 5. Germline assignment: CDR1 SGHTA and CDR2 FQGTGA. The CDR3 sequence: CASSYTTGAGYTF. The CDR3 nucleotides read TGTGCCAGCAGCTACACGACAGGGGCTGGCTACACCTTC.

A few counts support this clonotype. It may be a read error: a sequence one base away is much more abundant. This CDR3 is CASSILDGTYEQHF. The CDR3 DNA sequence: TGTGCCAGCAGTATATTGGACGGCACCTACGAGCAGCACTTC. V usage is TRBV6-1 and J usage is TRBJ2-7; no firm D call. Germline lookup yields CDR1 MNHNS and CDR2 SASEGT. The CDR3 has 14 amino acids.

This chain uses TRBV6-1 with TRBJ1-5, with a tentative D call TRBD1 (6 bases). The CDR3 spans 14 residues. The germline CDR1 and CDR2 sequences are MNHNS and SASEGT. V gave up 7 bases and J gave up 7 bases, with 17 bases separating them. This chain's CDR3 is CASTGGGNGQPQHF. The CDR3, as DNA: TGTGCCAGCACCGGAGGGGGGAATGGCCAGCCCCAGCATTTT.

J is TRBJ2-7 and V is TRBV7-6; D gene uncertain. The CDR3 extends over 15 amino acids. Looked up from germline, CDR1 is SGHVS and CDR2 is FNYEAQ. V shed 2 bases and J shed 6 bases, with 17 bases lying between them. Written as DNA, the CDR3 is TGTGCCAGCAGCTTACCTAGTGGGCCGGCTTCCGAGCAGTACTTC. Protein sequence: CASSLPSGPASEQYF. The entire variable domain, with the rest obtained from reference TRBV7-6 and TRBJ2-7, is as follows: GAGVSQSPRYKVTKRGQDVALRCDPISGHVSLYWYRQALGQGPEFLTYFNYEAQQDKSGLPNDRFSAERPEGSISTLTIQRTEQRDSAMYRCASSLPSGPASEQYFGPGTRLTVT.

This clonotype has a count of ten or more. The chain recombines TRBV11-1 with TRBJ1-4; D might be TRBD1 (6 bases). The CDR3 totals 14 residues. The V end lost 3 bases, the J end lost 8 bases, and 13 bases lay between the germline ends. CDR1 and CDR2 from the germline V gene are SGHAT and FQDESV (reference sequence). The CDR3 here is CASSLGAGQEKLFF. The CDR3 nucleotides are TGTGCCAGCAGCTTGGGGGCCGGCCAGGAAAAACTGTTTTTT.

J is TRBJ1-1 and V is TRBV20-1; D is unclear. Germline V gene lookup returns CDR1 DFQATT and CDR2 SNEGSKA (reference sequence). V shed 6 bases and J shed 1 base, with 15 bases lying between them. CDR3 length equals 14 residues. The CDR3 DNA sequence: TGCAGTGCGGAGGTCAGCCCGGCGAACACTGAAGCTTTCTTT. Amino acids: CSAEVSPANTEAFF.

This clonotype appeared a few times. The chain links TRBV5-1 to TRBJ2-7; TRBD2 might be the D (6 bases). Trimming left V 4 bases short and J 7 bases short, with 27 bases between. The CDR3 contains 17 residues. In germline, CDR1 is SGHRS, CDR2 YFSETQ. Written as DNA, the CDR3 is TGCGCCAGCAGCGGGGGGAGGAGGGGCCCTATGATGCGGGAGCAGTACTTC. This codes for CASSGGRRGPMMREQYF.

The V call is TRBV5-5, the J call TRBJ1-2; TRBD1 matches at 8 bases. The germline V gene encodes CDR1 SGHKS and CDR2 YYEKEE (reference sequence). V lost 4 bases and J lost 6; bases outside the gene matches: 14. The CDR3 loop spans 16 amino acids. In DNA, the CDR3 is TGTGCCAGCAGCCCCAGGACAGGGCGGCCGATACATGGCTACACCTTC. Translating it yields CASSPRTGRPIHGYTF.

On this clonotype itself: It may be a read error: a sequence one base away is much more abundant. The rearrangement joins TRBV6-1 to TRBJ1-1; D remains unclear. This CDR3 spans 15 amino acids. Per the germline V gene, CDR1 is MNHNS and CDR2 is SASEGT. Trimming took off 4 bases at V and 1 base at J, with 13 bases between the two ends. For the CDR3, the DNA is TGTGCCAGCAGTGTAGCAGGAACGACGAACACTGAAGCTTTCTTT. This encodes CASSVAGTTNTEAFF.

This clonotype was seen a few times. J is TRBJ1-6 and V is TRBV6-2 or TRBV6-3; 7 bases line up with TRBD1. The CDR3 extends over 19 amino acids. Germline CDR1 and CDR2: MNHEY and SVGEGT. Trimming cost V 6 bases and J 3 bases; bases outside gene matches: 17. DNA for the CDR3: TGTGCCAGCAGCCCCTACAGGGGCACCGCGCGAGTCTATAATTCACCCCTCCACTTT. Encoded protein: CASSPYRGTARVYNSPLHF.

The chain carries TRBV6-1 and TRBJ2-2, with D unresolved. Trimming cost V 1 base and J 4 bases, with 7 bases left between them. Germline V CDR1 and CDR2: MNHNS, SASEGT. The CDR3 has 14 amino acids. CDR3: CASSEVSSTGELFF. In nucleotides, the CDR3 is TGTGCCAGCAGTGAAGTCTCCAGCACCGGGGAGCTGTTTTTT.

The V call is TRBV6-5, the J call TRBJ2-7; D unresolved. Germline loops: CDR1 MNHEY, CDR2 SVGAGI. Trimming stripped 2 bases from V and 0 bases from J, with 11 bases between. The CDR3 runs 15 residues. The CDR3 protein is CASSYSPMVSYEQYF. The DNA for the CDR3 is TGTGCCAGCAGTTACAGCCCAATGGTCTCCTACGAGCAGTACTTC.

J is TRBJ1-2 and V is TRBV5-4; the D gene is possibly TRBD1 (6 bases). This CDR3 region has 17 residues. Germline V gene data show CDR1 as SGHNT and CDR2 as YYREEE (reference sequence). Trimming left V 6 bases short and J 1 base short, with 22 bases between. Here the CDR3 DNA reads TGTGCCAGCAAATGGAACAGGGCGTCGGGGATTAACTATGGCTACACCTTC. Protein: CASKWNRASGINYGYTF.